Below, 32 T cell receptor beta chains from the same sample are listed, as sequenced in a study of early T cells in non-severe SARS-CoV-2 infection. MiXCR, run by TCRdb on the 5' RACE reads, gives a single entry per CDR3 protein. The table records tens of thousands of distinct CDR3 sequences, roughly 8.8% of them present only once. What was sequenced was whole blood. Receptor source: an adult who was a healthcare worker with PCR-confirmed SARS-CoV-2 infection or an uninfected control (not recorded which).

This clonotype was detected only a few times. The CDR3 DNA sequence: TGTGCCAGCAGCTTAGAAGGCCAAGGCCCCCAGTACTTC. Translated, it gives CASSLEGQGPQYF. The chain couples TRBV7-6 to TRBJ2-7, with no clear D. CDR1 and CDR2 from the germline V gene are SGHVS and FNYEAQ. CDR3 size: 13 residues. V lost 1 base to trimming and J lost 10 bases, with 14 bases between them.

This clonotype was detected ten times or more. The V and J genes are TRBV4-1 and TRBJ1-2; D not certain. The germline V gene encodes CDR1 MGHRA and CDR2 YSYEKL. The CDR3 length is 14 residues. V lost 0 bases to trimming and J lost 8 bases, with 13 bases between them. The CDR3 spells CASSQDPDLRGYTF. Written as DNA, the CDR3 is TGCGCCAGCAGCCAAGACCCGGACCTGAGGGGCTACACCTTC.

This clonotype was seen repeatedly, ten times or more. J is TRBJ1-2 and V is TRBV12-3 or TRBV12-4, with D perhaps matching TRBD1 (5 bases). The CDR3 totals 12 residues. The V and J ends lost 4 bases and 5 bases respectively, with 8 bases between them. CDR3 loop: CASSSGSYGYTF. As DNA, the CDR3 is TGTGCCAGCAGTTCAGGGTCTTATGGCTACACCTTC.

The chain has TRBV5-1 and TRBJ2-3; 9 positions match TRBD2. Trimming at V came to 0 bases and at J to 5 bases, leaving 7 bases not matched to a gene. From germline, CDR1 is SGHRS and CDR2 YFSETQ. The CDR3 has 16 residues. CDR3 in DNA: TGCGCCAGCAGCTTGGTTGGTAGCGGGGGAGTAGATACGCAGTATTTT. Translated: CASSLVGSGGVDTQYF.

The CDR3 nucleotides read TGCGCCAGCAGCCCCGCGCCGGGGGAAAAACTGTTTTTT. Translated, it gives CASSPAPGEKLFF. This chain connects TRBV4-1 to TRBJ1-4; unclear D gene. Germline CDR1 and CDR2: MGHRA and YSYEKL. V lost 4 bases and J lost 8, with 11 bases in between. This CDR3 is built from 13 residues.

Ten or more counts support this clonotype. CDR3 sequence: CAIRGETSDTQETQYF. CDR3 coding DNA: TGTGCCATCAGGGGCGAGACTAGCGACACCCAAGAGACCCAGTACTTC. This sequence joins TRBV10-3 and TRBJ2-5, with TRBD2 identical over 8 bases. The CDR3 runs to 16 residues. The germline V gene has CDR1 ENHRY and CDR2 SYGVKD. V dropped 6 bases and J dropped 1; count of bases not matched to a gene: 10.

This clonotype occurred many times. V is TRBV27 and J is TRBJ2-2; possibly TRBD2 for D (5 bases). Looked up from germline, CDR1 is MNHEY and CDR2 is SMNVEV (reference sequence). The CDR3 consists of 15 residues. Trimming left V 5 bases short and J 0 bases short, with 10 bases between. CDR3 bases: TGTGCCAGCAGTCCCCCCGGGACGAACACCGGGGAGCTGTTTTTT. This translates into CASSPPGTNTGELFF.

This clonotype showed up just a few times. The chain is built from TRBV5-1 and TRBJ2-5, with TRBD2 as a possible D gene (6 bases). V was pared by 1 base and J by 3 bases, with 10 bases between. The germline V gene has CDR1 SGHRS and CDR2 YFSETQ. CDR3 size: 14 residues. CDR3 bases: TGCGCCAGCAGCTTGAAAGTAGCGGAAGAGACCCAGTACTTC. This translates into CASSLKVAEETQYF.

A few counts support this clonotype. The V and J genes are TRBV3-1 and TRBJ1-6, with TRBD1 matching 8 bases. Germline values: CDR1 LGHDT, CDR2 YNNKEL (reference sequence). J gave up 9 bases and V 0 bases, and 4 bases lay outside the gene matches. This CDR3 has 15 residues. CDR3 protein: CASSQERDRGSPLHF. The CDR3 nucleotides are TGTGCCAGCAGCCAAGAGAGAGACAGGGGTTCACCCCTCCACTTT.

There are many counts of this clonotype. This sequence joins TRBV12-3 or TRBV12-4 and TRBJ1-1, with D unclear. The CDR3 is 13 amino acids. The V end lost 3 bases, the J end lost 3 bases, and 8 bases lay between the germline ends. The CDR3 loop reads CASSFAEDTEAFF. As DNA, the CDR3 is TGTGCCAGCAGTTTTGCCGAGGACACTGAAGCTTTCTTT.

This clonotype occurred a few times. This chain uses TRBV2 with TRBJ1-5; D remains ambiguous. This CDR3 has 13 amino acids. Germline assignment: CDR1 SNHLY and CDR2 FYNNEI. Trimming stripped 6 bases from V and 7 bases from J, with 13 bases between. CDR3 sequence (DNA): TGTGCCAGCAGACTAGGGAGGCGCCAGCCCCAGCATTTT. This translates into CASRLGRRQPQHF.

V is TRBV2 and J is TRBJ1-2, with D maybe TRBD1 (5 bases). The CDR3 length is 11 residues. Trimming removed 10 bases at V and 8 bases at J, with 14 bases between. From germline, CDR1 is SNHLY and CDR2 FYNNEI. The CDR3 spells CATRDVKGYTF. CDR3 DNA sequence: TGTGCCACCCGGGACGTAAAGGGCTACACCTTC.

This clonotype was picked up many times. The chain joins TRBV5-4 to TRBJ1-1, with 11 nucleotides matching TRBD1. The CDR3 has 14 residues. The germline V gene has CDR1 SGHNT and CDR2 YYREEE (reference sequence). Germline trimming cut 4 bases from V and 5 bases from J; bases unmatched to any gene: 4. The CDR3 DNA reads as TGTGCCAGCAGCATGGGACAGGGGGGGACTGAAGCTTTCTTT. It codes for CASSMGQGGTEAFF.

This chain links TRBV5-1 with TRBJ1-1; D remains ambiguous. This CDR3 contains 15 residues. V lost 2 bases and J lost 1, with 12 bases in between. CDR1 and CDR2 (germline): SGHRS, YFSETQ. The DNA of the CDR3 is TGCGCCAGCAGCTTTTCTAGGCCCCCGAACACTGAAGCTTTCTTT. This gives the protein CASSFSRPPNTEAFF.

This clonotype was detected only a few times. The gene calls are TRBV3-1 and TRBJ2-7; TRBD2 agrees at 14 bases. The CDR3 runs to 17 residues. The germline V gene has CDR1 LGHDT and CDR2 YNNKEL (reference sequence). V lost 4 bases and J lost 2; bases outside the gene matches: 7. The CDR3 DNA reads TGTGCCAGCAGCCTCACCCAGGGACTAGCGGGGGCCTACGAGCAGTACTTC. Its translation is CASSLTQGLAGAYEQYF.

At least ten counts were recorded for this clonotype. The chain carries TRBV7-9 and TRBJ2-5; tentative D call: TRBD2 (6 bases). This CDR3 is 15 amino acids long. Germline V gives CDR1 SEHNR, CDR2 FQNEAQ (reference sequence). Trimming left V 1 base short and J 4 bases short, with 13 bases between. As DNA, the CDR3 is TGTGCCAGCAGCTTAGGGGACTCCCTTCGAGAGACCCAGTACTTC. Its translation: CASSLGDSLRETQYF.

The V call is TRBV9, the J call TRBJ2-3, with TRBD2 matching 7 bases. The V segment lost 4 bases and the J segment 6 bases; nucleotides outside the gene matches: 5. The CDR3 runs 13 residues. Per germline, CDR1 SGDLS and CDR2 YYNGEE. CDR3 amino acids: CASSKRGDDTQYF. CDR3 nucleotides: TGTGCCAGCAGCAAGCGGGGAGACGATACGCAGTATTTT.

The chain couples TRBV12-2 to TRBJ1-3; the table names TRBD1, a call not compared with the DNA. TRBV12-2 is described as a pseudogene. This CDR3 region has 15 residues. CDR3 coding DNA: TGTGCAAGTCGCTTAGTCCCCAGGGCTGGAAACACCATATATTTT. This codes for CASRLVPRAGNTIYF.

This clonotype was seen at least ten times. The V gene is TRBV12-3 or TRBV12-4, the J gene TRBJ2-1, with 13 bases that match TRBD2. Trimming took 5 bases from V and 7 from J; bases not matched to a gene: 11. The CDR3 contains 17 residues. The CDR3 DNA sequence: TGTGCCAGCAGTCCGCCCATTGGGACTAGCGGGGAAAATGAGCAGTTCTTC. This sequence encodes CASSPPIGTSGENEQFF.

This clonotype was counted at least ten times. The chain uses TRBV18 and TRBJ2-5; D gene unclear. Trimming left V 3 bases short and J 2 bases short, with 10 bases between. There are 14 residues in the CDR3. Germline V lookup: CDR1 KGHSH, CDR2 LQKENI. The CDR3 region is CASSPRGTQETQYF. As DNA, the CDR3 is TGTGCCAGCTCACCCAGAGGAACACAAGAGACCCAGTACTTC.

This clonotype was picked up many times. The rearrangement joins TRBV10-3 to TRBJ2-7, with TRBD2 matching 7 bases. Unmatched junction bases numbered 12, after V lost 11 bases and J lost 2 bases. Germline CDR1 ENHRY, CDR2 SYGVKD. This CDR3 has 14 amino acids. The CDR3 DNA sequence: TGTGCCGCCGGCGAGGTAGCGGGTACCTACGAGCAGTACTTC. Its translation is CAAGEVAGTYEQYF.

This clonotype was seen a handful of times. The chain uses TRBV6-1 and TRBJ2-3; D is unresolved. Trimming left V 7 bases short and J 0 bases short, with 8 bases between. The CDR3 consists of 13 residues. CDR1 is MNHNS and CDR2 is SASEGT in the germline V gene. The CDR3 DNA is TGTGCCAGCATGAAGGACAGCACAGATACGCAGTATTTT. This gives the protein CASMKDSTDTQYF.

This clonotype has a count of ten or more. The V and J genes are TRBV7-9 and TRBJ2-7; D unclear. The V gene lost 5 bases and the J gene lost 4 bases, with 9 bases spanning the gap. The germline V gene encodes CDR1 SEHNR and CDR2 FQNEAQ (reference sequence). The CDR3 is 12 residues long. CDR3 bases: TGTGCCAGCAGCGCCGACGGGTACGAGCAGTACTTC. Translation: CASSADGYEQYF.

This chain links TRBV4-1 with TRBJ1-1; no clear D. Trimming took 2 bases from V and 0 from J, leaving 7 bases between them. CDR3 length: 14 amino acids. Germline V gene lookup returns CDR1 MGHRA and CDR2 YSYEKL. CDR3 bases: TGCGCCAGCAGCCAATTAGGTGTGAACACTGAAGCTTTCTTT. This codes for CASSQLGVNTEAFF.

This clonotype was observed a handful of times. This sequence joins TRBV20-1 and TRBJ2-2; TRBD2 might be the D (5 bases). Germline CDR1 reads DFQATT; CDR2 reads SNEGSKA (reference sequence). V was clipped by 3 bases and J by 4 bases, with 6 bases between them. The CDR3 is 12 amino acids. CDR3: CSASGGTGELFF. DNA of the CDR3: TGCAGTGCTAGCGGAGGCACCGGGGAGCTGTTTTTT.

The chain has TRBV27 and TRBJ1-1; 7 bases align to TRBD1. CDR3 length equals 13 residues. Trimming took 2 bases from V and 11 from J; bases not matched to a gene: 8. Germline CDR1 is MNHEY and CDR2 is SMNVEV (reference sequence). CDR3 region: CASSLHRGVHAFF. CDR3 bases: TGTGCCAGCAGTTTACACAGGGGAGTTCATGCTTTCTTT.

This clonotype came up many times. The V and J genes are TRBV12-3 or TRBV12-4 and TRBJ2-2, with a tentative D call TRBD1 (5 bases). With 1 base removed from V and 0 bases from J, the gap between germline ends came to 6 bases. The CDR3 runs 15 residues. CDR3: CASSLGGPNTGELFF. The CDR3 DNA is TGTGCCAGCAGTTTAGGGGGCCCGAACACCGGGGAGCTGTTTTTT.

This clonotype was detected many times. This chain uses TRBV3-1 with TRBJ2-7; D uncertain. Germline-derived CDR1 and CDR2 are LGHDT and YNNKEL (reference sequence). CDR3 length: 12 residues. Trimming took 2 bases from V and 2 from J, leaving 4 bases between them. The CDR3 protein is CASSQHTYEQYF. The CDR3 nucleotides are TGTGCCAGCAGCCAACATACCTACGAGCAGTACTTC.

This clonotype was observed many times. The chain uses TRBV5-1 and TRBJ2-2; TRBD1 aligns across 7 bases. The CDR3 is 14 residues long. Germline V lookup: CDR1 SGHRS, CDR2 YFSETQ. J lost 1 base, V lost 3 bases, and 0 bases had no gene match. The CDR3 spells CASSWTGNTGELFF. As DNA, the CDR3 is TGCGCCAGCAGCTGGACAGGGAACACCGGGGAGCTGTTTTTT.

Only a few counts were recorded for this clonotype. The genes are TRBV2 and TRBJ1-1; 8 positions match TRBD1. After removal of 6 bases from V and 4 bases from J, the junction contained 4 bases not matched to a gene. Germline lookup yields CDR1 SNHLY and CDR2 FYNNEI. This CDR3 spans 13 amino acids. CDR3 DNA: TGTGCCAGCAGGGACAGGGACCCCACTGAAGCTTTCTTT. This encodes CASRDRDPTEAFF.

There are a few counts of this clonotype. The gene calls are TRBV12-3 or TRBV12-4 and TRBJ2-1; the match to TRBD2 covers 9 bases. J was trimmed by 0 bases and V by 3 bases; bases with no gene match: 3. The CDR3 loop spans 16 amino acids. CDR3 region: CASSLAGGSSYNEQFF. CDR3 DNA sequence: TGTGCCAGCAGTTTGGCGGGGGGGAGCTCCTACAATGAGCAGTTCTTC.

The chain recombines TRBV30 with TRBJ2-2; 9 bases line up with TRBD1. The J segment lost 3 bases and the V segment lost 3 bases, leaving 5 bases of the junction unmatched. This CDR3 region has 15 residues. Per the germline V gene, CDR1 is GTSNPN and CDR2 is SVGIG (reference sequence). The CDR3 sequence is CAWRGQGIDTGELFF. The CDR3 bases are TGTGCCTGGAGAGGACAGGGGATTGACACCGGGGAGCTGTTTTTT.